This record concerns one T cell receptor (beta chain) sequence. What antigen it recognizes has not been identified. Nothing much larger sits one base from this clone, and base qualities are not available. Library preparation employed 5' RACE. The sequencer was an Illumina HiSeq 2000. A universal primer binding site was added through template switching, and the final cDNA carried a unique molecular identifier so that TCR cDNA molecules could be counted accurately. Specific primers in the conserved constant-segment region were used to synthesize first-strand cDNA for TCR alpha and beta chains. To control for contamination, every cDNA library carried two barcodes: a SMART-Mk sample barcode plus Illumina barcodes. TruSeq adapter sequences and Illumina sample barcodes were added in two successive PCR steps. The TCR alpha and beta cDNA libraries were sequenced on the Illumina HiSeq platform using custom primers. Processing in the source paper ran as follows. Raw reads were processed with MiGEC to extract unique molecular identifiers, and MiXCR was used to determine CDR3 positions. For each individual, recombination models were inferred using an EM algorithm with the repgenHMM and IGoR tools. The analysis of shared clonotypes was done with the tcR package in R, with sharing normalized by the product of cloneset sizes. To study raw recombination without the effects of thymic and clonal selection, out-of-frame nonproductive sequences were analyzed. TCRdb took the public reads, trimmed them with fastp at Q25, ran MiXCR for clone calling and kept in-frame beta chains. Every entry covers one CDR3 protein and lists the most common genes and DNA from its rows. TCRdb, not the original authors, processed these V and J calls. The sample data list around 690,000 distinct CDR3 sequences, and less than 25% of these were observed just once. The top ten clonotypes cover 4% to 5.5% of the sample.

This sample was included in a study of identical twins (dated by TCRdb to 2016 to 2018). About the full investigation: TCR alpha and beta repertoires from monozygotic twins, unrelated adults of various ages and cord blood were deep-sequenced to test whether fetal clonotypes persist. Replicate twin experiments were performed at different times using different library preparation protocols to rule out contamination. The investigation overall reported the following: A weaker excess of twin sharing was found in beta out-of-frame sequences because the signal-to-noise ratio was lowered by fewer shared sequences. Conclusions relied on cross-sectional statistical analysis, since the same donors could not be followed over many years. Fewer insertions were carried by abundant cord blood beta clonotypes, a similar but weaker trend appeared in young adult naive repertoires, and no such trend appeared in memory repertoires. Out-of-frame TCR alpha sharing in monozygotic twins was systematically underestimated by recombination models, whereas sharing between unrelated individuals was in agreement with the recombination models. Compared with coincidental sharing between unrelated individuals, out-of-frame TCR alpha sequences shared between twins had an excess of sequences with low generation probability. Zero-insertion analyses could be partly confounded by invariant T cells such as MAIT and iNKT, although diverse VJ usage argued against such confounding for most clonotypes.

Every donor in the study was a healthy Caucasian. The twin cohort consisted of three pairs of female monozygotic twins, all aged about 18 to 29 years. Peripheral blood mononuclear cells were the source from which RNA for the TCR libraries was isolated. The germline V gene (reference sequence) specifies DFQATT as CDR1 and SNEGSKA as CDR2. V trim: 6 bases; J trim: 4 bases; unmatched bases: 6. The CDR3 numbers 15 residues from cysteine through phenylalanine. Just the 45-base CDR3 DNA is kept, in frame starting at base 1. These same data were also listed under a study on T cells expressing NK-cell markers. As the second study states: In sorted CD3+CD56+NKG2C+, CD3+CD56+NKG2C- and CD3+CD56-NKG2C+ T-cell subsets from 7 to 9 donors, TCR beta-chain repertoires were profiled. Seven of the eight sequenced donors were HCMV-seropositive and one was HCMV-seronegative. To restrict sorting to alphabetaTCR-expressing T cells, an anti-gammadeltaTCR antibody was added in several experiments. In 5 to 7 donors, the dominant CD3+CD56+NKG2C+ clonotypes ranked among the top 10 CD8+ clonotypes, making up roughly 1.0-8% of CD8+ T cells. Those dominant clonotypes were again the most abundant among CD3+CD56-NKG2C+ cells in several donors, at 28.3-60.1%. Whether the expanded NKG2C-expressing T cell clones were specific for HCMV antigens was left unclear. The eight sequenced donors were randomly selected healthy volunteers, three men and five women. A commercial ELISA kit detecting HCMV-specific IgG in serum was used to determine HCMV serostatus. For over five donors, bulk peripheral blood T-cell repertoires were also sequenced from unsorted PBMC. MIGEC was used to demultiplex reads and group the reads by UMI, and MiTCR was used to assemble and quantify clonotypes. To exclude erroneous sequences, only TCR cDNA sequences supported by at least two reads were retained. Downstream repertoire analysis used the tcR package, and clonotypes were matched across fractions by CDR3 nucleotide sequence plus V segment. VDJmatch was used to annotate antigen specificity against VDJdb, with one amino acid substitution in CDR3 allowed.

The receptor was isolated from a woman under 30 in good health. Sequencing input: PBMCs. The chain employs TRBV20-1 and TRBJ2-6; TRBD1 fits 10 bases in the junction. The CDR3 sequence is CSAIDRGLGANVLTF. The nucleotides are TGCAGTGCCATCGACAGGGGGCTAGGGGCCAACGTCCTGACTTTC.